This T cell receptor beta chain came from a study of blood T cell repertoires in COVID-19. Overall study: In each case, the material was cDNA or gDNA derived from T cells, B-cell-depleted T cells, or PBMCs.

Trimming removed 2 bases from V and 7 bases from J, with 12 bases in between. From germline, CDR1 is MNHEY and CDR2 SMNVEV (reference sequence). CDR3 length equals 15 residues. Authors' methods: Reference gene primer amplification gave estimated nucleated cell counts. Libraries were prepared by immunoSEQ multiplex PCR; TCRdb keeps only in-frame clonotypes and omits some of them. The D gene and trimming were derived from the DNA, and the V and J assignments and clone size from that table. The sample has 120,000 or so clones; around nine tenths are singletons. This clone was seen a few times. J is TRBJ1-6 and V is TRBV27, with D unresolved. The sequenced sample consisted of peripheral blood. The receptor was derived from a woman at least 80 years old with acute or convalescent COVID-19. DNA of the CDR3: TGTGCCAGCAGTTTAGACTGGGTGATGAATTCACCCCTCCACTTT. This gives the protein CASSLDWVMNSPLHF.